The clone carrying this T cell receptor beta chain appeared a single time. Its target is not known. The CDR3 loop spans 10 amino acids. The germline V and J ends were trimmed by 5 bases and 5 bases, with 7 bases remaining between them. Germline CDR1 and CDR2: DFQATT and SNEGSKA (reference sequence). Here immunoSEQ multiplex PCR was the method, and the copy in TCRdb shows in-frame clones only, minus some. The table includes tens of thousands of clones, approximately 92% detected once. The data originate from a study of cytomegalovirus exposure and HLA in healthy donors. Overall study results and limits: Among the CMV-associated chains, three were confirmed in vitro as specific for CMV antigens. Cytomegalovirus association was assigned to approximately 160 TCR beta chains. According to a subsequent analysis, TCR clusters identified in the first cohort showed a tendency to co-occur across the approximately 120 validation repertoires.

This TCR came from a man aged 18 to 30 in good health and CMV-seronegative. This chain links TRBV20-1 with TRBJ2-7, with D hard to call. The specimen was PBMCs. The CDR3 DNA reads as TGCAGTGCTTTTTTCAACGAGCAGTACTTC. It is translated as CSAFFNEQYF.